Below are 32 T cell receptor beta chains sequenced from a single sample in a study of cytomegalovirus exposure and HLA in healthy donors. Vbeta (60) and Jbeta (13) primers were used in the PCR. Here immunoSEQ multiplex PCR was the method, and the copy in TCRdb shows in-frame clones only, minus some. The sample records some 95,000 clones, over 75% being singletons. Sequenced: PBMCs. The receptors here all came from a man aged 50-60 years in good health and CMV-seropositive.

The V call is TRBV5-6, the J call TRBJ2-5; 9 bases map to TRBD2. This CDR3 comprises 17 residues. After removal of 4 bases from V and 5 bases from J, the junction contained 15 bases not matched to a gene. CDR1 and CDR2 (germline): SGHDT, YYEEEE. For the CDR3, the DNA is TGTGCCAGCAGCCCAGTAGGTAGCGGGGGCGCCGGGGAGACCCAGTACTTC. Translated, it gives CASSPVGSGGAGETQYF.

CDR3 DNA sequence: TGTGCCAGCAGCTGGGACAGGGGTGCGAACACTGAAGCTTTCTTT. Its protein is CASSWDRGANTEAFF. This chain joins TRBV5-5 and TRBJ1-1; 10 bases are shared with TRBD1. Germline V gene lookup returns CDR1 SGHKS and CDR2 YYEKEE (reference sequence). Trimming at V came to 3 bases and at J to 1 base, leaving 3 bases not matched to a gene. The CDR3 has 15 residues. The full variable domain, its missing parts supplied by reference TRBV5-5 and TRBJ1-1, is DAGVTQSPTHLIKTRGQQVTLRCSPISGHKSVSWYQQVLGQGPQFIFQYYEKEERGRGNFPDRFSARQFPNYSSELNVNALLLGDSALYLCASSWDRGANTEAFFGQGTRLTVV.

This clone was counted between two and nine times. The rearrangement joins TRBV7-8 to TRBJ1-2; D possibly corresponds to TRBD1 (5 bases). Germline CDR1 SGHVS, CDR2 FQNEAQ. V was pared by 5 bases and J by 11 bases, with 9 bases between. CDR3 length: 10 residues. CDR3 loop: CASSPGTYTF. The DNA of the CDR3 is TGTGCCAGCAGCCCGGGGACTTACACCTTC.

Here the CDR3 reads CAISESTGPYGYTF. CDR3 in DNA: TGTGCCATCAGTGAGTCGACAGGCCCCTATGGCTACACCTTC. The chain joins TRBV10-3 to TRBJ1-2, with D possibly TRBD1 on 6 matching bases. The CDR3 runs to 14 residues. The germline gives CDR1 ENHRY, CDR2 SYGVKD. V was clipped by 0 bases and J by 4 bases, with 9 bases between them.

This clone showed up just a few times. An end of the junction does not agree with germline; a read error may underlie this. This rearrangement joins TRBV7-9 to TRBJ1-2, with D uncertain. The CDR3 consists of 12 residues. CDR1 is SEHNR and CDR2 is FQNEAQ in the germline V gene (reference sequence). CDR3 sequence (DNA): TGTTCCAGCAGCTTAGAGGAGTATGGCTACACCTTC. Its protein product is CSSSLEEYGYTF.

This chain links TRBV11-1 with TRBJ2-3; possible D gene TRBD2, 5 bases. The CDR3 consists of 15 residues. Trimming left V 1 base short and J 6 bases short, with 14 bases between. Germline assignment: CDR1 SGHAT and CDR2 FQDESV (reference sequence). CDR3 bases: TGTGCCAGCAGCTTAGGGAGAGGGTTAGGCGATACGCAGTATTTT. Translation: CASSLGRGLGDTQYF.

The chain employs TRBV28 and TRBJ1-5; 12 bases match TRBD1. With 5 bases clipped from V and 6 bases from J, the junction kept 2 bases outside the gene matches. Germline values: CDR1 MDHEN, CDR2 SYDVKM. This CDR3 region has 14 residues. CDR3 protein: CASSGTGGGQPQHF. In nucleotides, the CDR3 is TGTGCCAGCAGTGGGACAGGGGGCGGTCAGCCCCAGCATTTT.

This clone showed up just a few times. J is TRBJ1-2 and V is TRBV5-5; D not certain. The V end lost 0 bases, the J end lost 13 bases, and 13 bases lay between the germline ends. The CDR3 is 12 amino acids. Germline V gene sequence: CDR1 SGHKS, CDR2 YYEKEE (reference sequence). CDR3: CASSLELPGGTF. CDR3 nucleotides: TGTGCCAGCAGCTTGGAGCTTCCGGGTGGCACCTTC.

This sequence joins TRBV27 and TRBJ1-2, with D possibly matching TRBD1 (5 bases). The V end lost 6 bases, the J end lost 6 bases, and 14 bases lay between the germline ends. CDR3 size: 13 residues. Germline lookup yields CDR1 MNHEY and CDR2 SMNVEV (reference sequence). CDR3 sequence reads: CASSRRGRDGYTF. CDR3 bases: TGTGCCAGCAGCCGTAGGGGCAGGGATGGCTACACCTTC.

This chain uses TRBV6-1 with TRBJ2-5; weak D call: TRBD1 (6 bases). Looked up from germline, CDR1 is MNHNS and CDR2 is SASEGT. The CDR3 runs 16 residues. V lost 1 base, J lost 5 bases, and 17 bases lay in between. The CDR3 nucleotides read TGTGCCAGCAGTGAAGGAACACAGGGTGGGTGGGAGACCCAGTACTTC. This encodes CASSEGTQGGWETQYF.

V gene TRBV4-3 combines with J gene TRBJ2-1; unclear D gene. The CDR3 loop spans 13 amino acids. The V gene's germline CDR1 is LGHNA and CDR2 YSLEER. V lost 3 bases and J lost 2, with 5 bases in between. CDR3 sequence reads: CASSHLAYNEQFF. DNA of the CDR3: TGCGCCAGCAGCCATCTAGCCTACAATGAGCAGTTCTTC.

This chain joins TRBV4-2 and TRBJ2-2; D may be TRBD1 (5 bases). This CDR3 region has 17 residues. Germline V gene data show CDR1 as LGHNA and CDR2 as YNFKEQ. Trimming removed 4 bases from V and 8 bases from J, with 23 bases in between. CDR3 in DNA: TGTGCCAGCAGCCCTGAAACATCTGGGGCCCTCAAAGGGGAGCTGTTTTTT. It codes for CASSPETSGALKGELFF.

The V and J genes are TRBV9 and TRBJ1-1; TRBD1 matches at 8 bases. The CDR3 sequence is 14 residues long. The junction had 5 bases not matched to a gene; V was cut back by 4 bases and J by 3 bases. CDR1 is SGDLS and CDR2 is YYNGEE in the germline V gene. In DNA form, the CDR3 reads TGTGCCAGCAGCTCTACAGGGGGTCACACTGAAGCTTTCTTT. Its protein is CASSSTGGHTEAFF.

The V and J genes are TRBV5-1 and TRBJ2-5; 11 bases map to TRBD1. The DNA end lines up better with TRBJ2-7; the J call may be wrong. The CDR3 has 15 amino acids. Germline lookup yields CDR1 SGHRS and CDR2 YFSETQ. The chain's CDR3 is CASSLAGQGVNEQYF. CDR3 coding DNA: TGCGCCAGCAGCTTGGCGGGACAGGGGGTCAACGAGCAGTACTTC.

V gene TRBV11-2 combines with J gene TRBJ2-3; 9 nucleotides line up with TRBD2. The ends lost 4 bases at V and 5 bases at J; junction bases unmatched: 13. The CDR3 runs 17 residues. The germline CDR1 and CDR2 sequences are SGHAT and FQNNGV. DNA for the CDR3: TGTGCCAGCAGCTCCGTACCTAGCGGGGAGCAAGGAGATACGCAGTATTTT. Translating it yields CASSSVPSGEQGDTQYF.

This chain links TRBV19 with TRBJ2-2; D is perhaps TRBD1 (6 bases). Per the germline V gene, CDR1 is LNHDA and CDR2 is SQIVND (reference sequence). This CDR3 is built from 14 residues. Trimming removed 3 bases from V and 7 bases from J, with 12 bases in between. The CDR3 loop reads CASSIRGGSGELFF. CDR3 coding DNA: TGTGCCAGTAGTATTCGAGGGGGTAGCGGGGAGCTGTTTTTT.

The chain links TRBV7-9 to TRBJ1-1, with D tentatively TRBD1 (6 bases). The germline V gene encodes CDR1 SEHNR and CDR2 FQNEAQ (reference sequence). Trimming stripped 5 bases from V and 4 bases from J, with 11 bases between. CDR3 size: 13 residues. CDR3 nucleotide sequence: TGTGCCAGCAGCCCACAGGGTTCCACTGAAGCTTTCTTT. It specifies CASSPQGSTEAFF.

The V and J genes are TRBV29-1 and TRBJ2-5; 8 bases are a match to TRBD1. The CDR3 has 12 residues. The germline V gene has CDR1 SQVTM and CDR2 ANQGSEA. The ends lost 7 bases at V and 6 bases at J; junction bases unmatched: 7. CDR3 region: CSAERTGKTQYF. The CDR3 nucleotides are TGCAGCGCCGAACGGACAGGGAAGACCCAGTACTTC.

This chain joins TRBV9 and TRBJ1-6; D remains unclear. The CDR3 spans 15 residues. Germline lookup yields CDR1 SGDLS and CDR2 YYNGEE. Trimming pared 0 bases from V and 4 bases from J, leaving 8 bases between. The CDR3 coding sequence is TGTGCCAGCAGCGTAGAGGCAGGATATAATTCACCCCTCCACTTT. Its protein is CASSVEAGYNSPLHF.

This clone was counted a single time. The chain recombines TRBV10-1 with TRBJ2-2, with D maybe TRBD2 (5 bases). V lost 4 bases, J lost 3 bases, and 12 bases lay in between. This CDR3 contains 15 residues. The germline CDR1 and CDR2 sequences are WNHNN and SYGVQD (reference sequence). CDR3 sequence (DNA): TGCGCCAGCAGTGCCCACGGGGTGGACACCGGGGAGCTGTTTTTT. This sequence encodes CASSAHGVDTGELFF.

The V and J genes are TRBV7-2 and TRBJ1-3, with D possibly being TRBD1 (5 bases). The CDR3 has 15 amino acids. With 5 bases removed from V and 3 bases from J, the gap between germline ends came to 14 bases. CDR1 is SGHTA, CDR2 FQGNSA, per germline. CDR3 residues: CASSRDGGGGNTIYF. In DNA form, the CDR3 reads TGTGCCAGCAGCAGGGACGGCGGGGGTGGAAACACCATATATTTT.

The chain has TRBV29-1 and TRBJ2-5; 10 bases align to TRBD1. The CDR3 spans 12 residues. Germline assignment: CDR1 SQVTM and CDR2 ANQGSEA. V lost 7 bases and J lost 6; bases outside the gene matches: 5. CDR3 in DNA: TGCAGCGCAGGGGACAGGGGAAAGACCCAGTACTTC. Translated, it gives CSAGDRGKTQYF.

The CDR3 loop reads CASSQGRIAGGHNEQFF. In DNA form, the CDR3 reads TGCGCCAGCAGCCAAGGACGCATAGCGGGGGGGCACAATGAGCAGTTCTTC. The V gene is TRBV4-3, the J gene TRBJ2-1; 11 bases fit TRBD2. Germline trimming cut 1 base from V and 5 bases from J; bases unmatched to any gene: 7. This CDR3 has 17 residues. CDR1 and CDR2 (germline): LGHNA, YSLEER.

The chain employs TRBV10-1 and TRBJ1-2, with a tentative D call TRBD1 (5 bases). V lost 5 bases and J lost 4, with 11 bases in between. Germline assignment: CDR1 WNHNN and CDR2 SYGVQD (reference sequence). The length of the CDR3 is 13 residues. CDR3 bases: TGCGCCAGCAGTCGACAGCGTTTCTATGGCTACACCTTC. It yields the protein CASSRQRFYGYTF.

V and J are TRBV30 and TRBJ2-5; TRBD1 matches at 10 bases. The J call may be in error: the DNA end matches TRBJ2-7 better. This CDR3 has 12 residues. Germline CDR1 is GTSNPN and CDR2 is SVGIG (reference sequence). CDR3 sequence (DNA): TGTGCCTGGGCGGGACAGGGGACCGAGCAGTACTTC. Translating it yields CAWAGQGTEQYF.

Remarks on this clone: An end of the junction differs from the germline gene, which may be a read error. The V gene is TRBV7-9, the J gene TRBJ1-2; 8 bases map to TRBD1. There are 14 residues in the CDR3. Germline CDR1 SEHNR, CDR2 FQNEAQ (reference sequence). The CDR3 nucleotides read TGTGCCAGCAGCCCAGGGACAGGTTTCTATGGCTACCCCTTC. Translation: CASSPGTGFYGYPF.

As for this clone: At one boundary the junction diverges from the germline segment, which might be a read error. The V gene is TRBV4-2, the J gene TRBJ1-2; maybe TRBD1 (5 bases). This CDR3 comprises 16 residues. Germline loops: CDR1 LGHNA, CDR2 YNFKEQ. This CDR3 reads CASSQDRRGSNYGYPF. CDR3 bases: TGTGCCAGCAGCCAAGATCGGCGGGGGAGCAACTATGGCTACCCCTTC.

This rearrangement joins TRBV13 to TRBJ2-2; D not certain. The CDR3 loop spans 13 amino acids. The V end was cut by 6 bases, the J end by 1 base, with 6 bases between. Looked up from germline, CDR1 is PRHDT and CDR2 is FYEKMQ (reference sequence). The CDR3 protein is CASRLENTGELFF. CDR3 DNA: TGTGCCAGCAGGCTAGAGAACACCGGGGAGCTGTTTTTT. Using reference TRBV13 and TRBJ2-2 for the parts outside the CDR3, the full variable domain is AAGVIQSPRHLIKEKRETATLKCYPIPRHDTVYWYQQGPGQDPQFLISFYEKMQSDKGSIPDRFSAQQFSDYHSELNMSSLELGDSALYFCASRLENTGELFFGEGSRLTVL.

The V and J genes are TRBV7-9 and TRBJ1-5; tentative D call: TRBD1 (6 bases). V lost 5 bases to trimming and J lost 2 bases, with 16 bases between them. CDR3 size: 16 residues. Germline loops: CDR1 SEHNR, CDR2 FQNEAQ (reference sequence). The CDR3 spells CASSDSGVTGNQPQHF. CDR3 in DNA: TGTGCCAGCAGCGACTCAGGGGTCACAGGCAATCAGCCCCAGCATTTT.

Notes on this clone: At one of its ends the junction is not consistent with the germline gene, which may arise from a read error. This chain's CDR3 is CAWSVERGNQPQNF. The CDR3 nucleotides are TGTGCCTGGAGTGTTGAAAGGGGCAATCAGCCCCAGAATTTT. This chain joins TRBV30 and TRBJ1-5; maybe TRBD1 (5 bases). Looked up from germline, CDR1 is GTSNPN and CDR2 is SVGIG (reference sequence). This CDR3 contains 14 residues.

To note about this clone: One end of the junction fails to match germline, which may point to a read error. V and J are TRBV13 and TRBJ1-2, with TRBD1 identical over 8 bases. The CDR3 runs to 15 residues. Germline assignment: CDR1 PRHDT and CDR2 FYEKMQ (reference sequence). The CDR3 is CASSTRDRRHYGYPF. The DNA of the CDR3 is TGTGCCAGCAGCACGCGGGACAGGAGACACTATGGCTACCCCTTC.

The V gene is TRBV10-3, the J gene TRBJ2-5, with TRBD2 identical over 8 bases. This CDR3 has 11 amino acids. With 10 bases clipped from V and 5 bases from J, the junction kept 3 bases outside the gene matches. Germline assignment: CDR1 ENHRY and CDR2 SYGVKD. Written as DNA, the CDR3 is TGTGCCACAGCGGGGGCGGAGACCCAGTACTTC. As protein: CATAGAETQYF.